One sample yielded the 28 T cell receptor beta chains listed below, sequenced in a study of shared clonotypes between healthy human individuals. Only in-frame clones appear in the TCRdb table, and some are missing; sequencing was by immunoSEQ multiplex PCR. The table has over a million clones, around 95% seen once. Sample: naive CD4+ T cells sorted from blood. Subset: CD45RA+ positively selected. The receptor set was obtained from a man aged 30 to 45 in good health.

The CDR3 loop reads CAWSVLTVYTGELFF. CDR3 in DNA: TGTGCCTGGAGTGTTTTAACAGTATACACCGGGGAGCTGTTTTTT. This chain joins TRBV30 and TRBJ2-2; no clear D. Looked up from germline, CDR1 is GTSNPN and CDR2 is SVGIG (reference sequence). V was shortened by 0 bases and J by 3 bases, with 11 bases between the two germline ends. CDR3 length: 15 residues.

This clone was counted a single time. The chain combines TRBV4-3 with TRBJ2-1, with D uncertain. Trimming removed 8 bases from V and 4 bases from J, with 9 bases in between. This CDR3 has 12 amino acids. Germline CDR1 reads LGHNA; CDR2 reads YSLEER. The CDR3: CASGSIYNEQFF. CDR3 coding DNA: TGCGCCAGCGGTTCAATTTACAATGAGCAGTTCTTC.

This clone was recorded once. The rearrangement links TRBV4-2 to TRBJ1-1, with D possibly matching TRBD1 (5 bases). The CDR3 runs 15 residues. Germline CDR1 is LGHNA and CDR2 is YNFKEQ. V was trimmed by 0 bases and J by 4 bases, leaving 12 bases between them. CDR3 nucleotides: TGTGCCAGCAGCCAAGATGAGCGGGGCCCCACTGAAGCTTTCTTT. Amino acids: CASSQDERGPTEAFF.

V gene TRBV6-5 combines with J gene TRBJ2-2, with D perhaps matching TRBD2 (5 bases). The V and J ends lost 6 bases and 5 bases respectively, with 13 bases between them. The germline V gene encodes CDR1 MNHEY and CDR2 SVGAGI. The CDR3 has 14 residues. The CDR3 nucleotides are TGTGCCAGCAGATGGAAGAGGGCTACCGGGGAGCTGTTTTTT. Translated: CASRWKRATGELFF.

This clone was recorded once. This chain connects TRBV29-1 to TRBJ2-5, with TRBD2 matching over 12 bases. Trimming took 5 bases from V and 5 from J; bases not matched to a gene: 6. The CDR3 covers 14 residues. In germline, CDR1 is SQVTM, CDR2 ANQGSEA. In DNA form, the CDR3 reads TGCAGCGTTCTAGCGGGAGGGCCGATCGAGACCCAGTACTTC. Translating it yields CSVLAGGPIETQYF.

This clone was counted once. The chain joins TRBV5-1 to TRBJ2-1; no reliable D call. This CDR3 is built from 16 residues. The V end was cut by 2 bases, the J end by 0 bases, with 12 bases between. Germline V gene data show CDR1 as SGHRS and CDR2 as YFSETQ. The CDR3 DNA reads TGCGCCAGCAGCTTTTTCGCCCAGAGCTCCTACAATGAGCAGTTCTTC. Protein: CASSFFAQSSYNEQFF.

The table lists this clone with a count of one. This sample also contains other DNA sequences that code for the same CDR3. The chain is built from TRBV4-3 and TRBJ2-1; possible D gene TRBD2, 5 bases. CDR3 length: 14 amino acids. CDR1 is LGHNA, CDR2 YSLEER, per germline. V shed 4 bases and J shed 4 bases, with 11 bases lying between them. CDR3: CASSPAGLYNEQFF. DNA of the CDR3: TGCGCCAGCAGCCCCGCGGGCCTATACAATGAGCAGTTCTTC.

The chain links TRBV19 to TRBJ2-1; D might be TRBD1 (6 bases). The V gene lost 7 bases and the J gene lost 2 bases, with 12 bases spanning the gap. Germline values: CDR1 LNHDA, CDR2 SQIVND (reference sequence). CDR3 length equals 14 residues. The chain's CDR3 is CASKLDRAYNEQFF. CDR3 in DNA: TGTGCCAGTAAGCTGGACAGAGCCTACAATGAGCAGTTCTTC.

The CDR3 DNA reads as TGCGCCAGCAGCACCGACACTAGCTCCTACAATGAGCAGTTCTTC. The encoded protein is CASSTDTSSYNEQFF. The rearrangement links TRBV5-1 to TRBJ2-1, with D possibly being TRBD2 (5 bases). Deletions cut 4 bases from V and 0 bases from J, with 11 bases between. The CDR3 has 15 residues. The germline gives CDR1 SGHRS, CDR2 YFSETQ.

V usage is TRBV7-2 and J usage is TRBJ2-2; D may be TRBD2 (6 bases). The CDR3 has 16 residues. V dropped 6 bases and J dropped 5 bases, with 19 bases sitting between them. Germline-derived CDR1 and CDR2 are SGHTA and FQGNSA. CDR3: CASRSKRVSRTGELFF. DNA for the CDR3: TGTGCCAGCAGATCCAAGCGGGTTTCGAGGACCGGGGAGCTGTTTTTT.

The V and J genes are TRBV19 and TRBJ2-6; no firm D call. The CDR3 is made up of 15 amino acids. Trimming took 6 bases from V and 0 from J, leaving 9 bases between them. The V gene's germline CDR1 is LNHDA and CDR2 SQIVND (reference sequence). CDR3 in amino acids: CASSLRVSGANVLTF. The CDR3 DNA is TGTGCCAGTAGCCTTAGAGTCTCTGGGGCCAACGTCCTGACTTTC.

J is TRBJ2-1 and V is TRBV11-1; 8 bases agree with TRBD2. Germline V lookup: CDR1 SGHAT, CDR2 FQDESV (reference sequence). This CDR3 region has 17 residues. With V trimmed by 2 bases and J by 0 bases, 6 bases remained unmatched. The CDR3 coding sequence is TGTGCCAGCAGCTTAACCCCAGCGGGGGCCTCCTACAATGAGCAGTTCTTC. It codes for CASSLTPAGASYNEQFF.

The chain recombines TRBV7-6 with TRBJ1-4; D is perhaps TRBD1 (6 bases). The CDR3 totals 15 residues. The germline V gene encodes CDR1 SGHVS and CDR2 FNYEAQ. Trimming removed 7 bases from V and 5 bases from J, with 17 bases in between. This CDR3 is CASTRGWGANEKLFF. The CDR3 DNA sequence: TGTGCCAGCACCCGAGGGTGGGGGGCAAATGAAAAACTGTTTTTT.

The CDR3 nucleotides are TGTGCCAGCAGCCCGTTCGACAGGGATTTCGATACGCAGTATTTT. Protein: CASSPFDRDFDTQYF. The chain employs TRBV14 and TRBJ2-3; 7 bases fit TRBD1. The CDR3 length is 15 residues. Trimming removed 4 bases from V and 6 bases from J; junction bases left unmatched: 10. From germline, CDR1 is SGHDN and CDR2 FVKESK.

This clone was counted a few times. The chain carries TRBV10-1 and TRBJ1-1; TRBD1 aligns across 7 bases. V was pared by 5 bases and J by 9 bases, with 6 bases of the junction left unmatched. This CDR3 comprises 12 residues. Germline loops: CDR1 WNHNN, CDR2 SYGVQD (reference sequence). The CDR3 here is CASSSNRGKAFF. CDR3 coding DNA: TGCGCCAGCAGTAGTAACAGGGGTAAAGCTTTCTTT.

The rearrangement joins TRBV19 to TRBJ1-1, with D uncertain. V was cut by 3 bases and J by 7 bases, with 12 bases left in between. There are 13 residues in the CDR3. Germline values: CDR1 LNHDA, CDR2 SQIVND (reference sequence). The CDR3, as DNA: TGTGCCAGTAGTATTTCACGTGCCAGTGAAGCTTTCTTT. Its protein product is CASSISRASEAFF.

As DNA, the CDR3 is TGTGCCAGCAGCTTAACTAGCGCACAAAACTACGAGCAGTACTTC. This sequence encodes CASSLTSAQNYEQYF. V is TRBV7-6 and J is TRBJ2-7; 7 bases map to TRBD2. Germline values: CDR1 SGHVS, CDR2 FNYEAQ. The J segment lost 3 bases and the V segment lost 2 bases, leaving 7 bases of the junction unmatched. The CDR3 runs 15 residues.

DNA of the CDR3: TGCAGCGCCGTACCCCTACTAGCGGGTAAGAACACAGATACGCAGTATTTT. Its protein product is CSAVPLLAGKNTDTQYF. V usage is TRBV29-1 and J usage is TRBJ2-3, with 9 positions matching TRBD2. CDR1 and CDR2 (germline): SQVTM, ANQGSEA. The CDR3 has 17 amino acids. J was trimmed by 2 bases and V by 7 bases; bases with no gene match: 16.

The chain couples TRBV6-1 to TRBJ2-2, with TRBD2 matching 7 bases. The CDR3 runs 16 residues. Germline lookup yields CDR1 MNHNS and CDR2 SASEGT. J gave up 6 bases and V 4 bases, and 11 bases lay outside the gene matches. Here the CDR3 reads CASSVRPSGTAGELFF. DNA for the CDR3: TGTGCCAGCAGTGTTAGGCCTAGCGGAACCGCCGGGGAGCTGTTTTTT.

This chain connects TRBV10-1 to TRBJ2-1; 9 bases are a match to TRBD1. Germline assignment: CDR1 WNHNN and CDR2 SYGVQD (reference sequence). The CDR3 sequence is 17 residues long. V lost 0 bases and J lost 3; bases outside the gene matches: 6. CDR3: CASSESATGGFYNEQFF. The CDR3 DNA is TGCGCCAGCAGTGAGTCGGCGACAGGGGGTTTCTACAATGAGCAGTTCTTC.

The V and J genes are TRBV5-1 and TRBJ2-7, with 7 bases lining up with TRBD2. There are 17 residues in the CDR3. CDR1 SGHRS and CDR2 YFSETQ come from the germline V gene. V was pared by 3 bases and J by 0 bases, with 12 bases of the junction left unmatched. The CDR3 nucleotides are TGCGCCAGCAGCTACACATTAGCGGGTCTACCCTCCTACGAGCAGTACTTC. Its translation is CASSYTLAGLPSYEQYF.

This chain connects TRBV28 to TRBJ2-7; TRBD2 aligns across 12 bases. This CDR3 contains 17 residues. Germline V gene data show CDR1 as MDHEN and CDR2 as SYDVKM. The V and J ends lost 4 bases and 1 base, in that order; junction bases with no gene match: 8. CDR3: CASSSRTSGIRSYEQYF. For the CDR3, the DNA is TGTGCCAGCAGTTCCCGGACTAGCGGGATTCGGTCCTACGAGCAGTACTTC. Full variable domain (remainder filled in from reference TRBV28 and TRBJ2-7): DVKVTQSSRYLVKRTGEKVFLECVQDMDHENMFWYRQDPGLGLRLIYFSYDVKMKEKGDIPEGYSVSREKKERFSLILESASTNQTSMYLCASSSRTSGIRSYEQYFGPGTRLTVT.

The chain uses TRBV28 and TRBJ1-5, with 8 bases that match TRBD1. J gave up 3 bases and V 7 bases, and 5 bases lay outside the gene matches. CDR3 length: 14 amino acids. CDR1 MDHEN and CDR2 SYDVKM come from the germline V gene. CDR3 nucleotides: TGTGCCAGCATATCGGGACAGGACAATCAGCCCCAGCATTTT. Its protein is CASISGQDNQPQHF.

This rearrangement joins TRBV19 to TRBJ1-5; D gene unclear. The germline gives CDR1 LNHDA, CDR2 SQIVND (reference sequence). The CDR3 has 14 amino acids. V lost 3 bases to trimming and J lost 4 bases, with 10 bases between them. This CDR3 is CASSMGTSNQPQHF. In DNA form, the CDR3 reads TGTGCCAGTAGTATGGGTACCTCAAATCAGCCCCAGCATTTT.

The chain links TRBV19 to TRBJ1-4; D is uncertain. In germline, CDR1 is LNHDA, CDR2 SQIVND (reference sequence). The CDR3 covers 13 residues. The V gene lost 5 bases and the J gene lost 4 bases, with 8 bases spanning the gap. CDR3 coding DNA: TGTGCCAGTAGTTTCGTCGGTAATGAAAAACTGTTTTTT. Translating gives CASSFVGNEKLFF.

The rearrangement uses TRBV9 and TRBJ2-3, with 7 bases that match TRBD1. CDR3 length equals 14 residues. CDR1 and CDR2 from the germline V gene are SGDLS and YYNGEE. After removal of 1 base from V and 4 bases from J, the junction contained 3 bases not matched to a gene. The CDR3 loop is CASSVITGADTQYF. The CDR3 DNA sequence: TGTGCCAGCAGCGTAATTACAGGGGCAGATACGCAGTATTTT.

This sequence joins TRBV7-2 and TRBJ2-3; 10 nucleotides align to TRBD1. CDR3 length: 14 amino acids. Unmatched junction bases numbered 0, after V lost 5 bases and J lost 1 base. Germline CDR1 reads SGHTA; CDR2 reads FQGNSA. Here the CDR3 reads CASSGQGGTDTQYF. Written as DNA, the CDR3 is TGTGCCAGCAGCGGACAGGGGGGCACAGATACGCAGTATTTT. Full variable domain (missing parts from reference TRBV7-2 and TRBJ2-3): GAGVSQSPSNKVTEKGKDVELRCDPISGHTALYWYRQSLGQGLEFLIYFQGNSAPDKSGLPSDRFSAERTGGSVSTLTIQRTQQEDSAVYLCASSGQGGTDTQYFGPGTRLTVL.

The chain links TRBV7-2 to TRBJ2-1; TRBD1 might be the D (5 bases). Per germline, CDR1 SGHTA and CDR2 FQGNSA. The V end lost 3 bases, the J end lost 10 bases, and 28 bases lay between the germline ends. The CDR3 is 18 amino acids. CDR3 in amino acids: CASSFSATRRARFSEQFF. CDR3 DNA: TGTGCCAGCAGCTTTAGTGCCACGCGCAGGGCACGCTTCAGCGAGCAGTTCTTC.